Listed here are 4 T cell receptor delta chains from one sample, sequenced in a study of gamma-delta T cells after stem cell transplantation listed by TCRdb under 2016. Library creation used RT-PCR. Sequencing was carried out with an Illumina MiSeq. TCRdb reprocessed the public data with the CATT caller; entries with the same nucleotide sequence were combined afterwards. For this sample the table gives under 2,000 delta-chain clones, of which roughly 14% were detected only once. In total, the top ten clones hold 28% of the sample. Sequenced input: gamma-delta T cells. The receptors come from a human donor. It is not recorded whose cells these are; they may come from a transplant donor.

The rearrangement joins TRDV2 to TRDJ1; possible D gene TRDD3, 6 bases. With 2 bases removed from V and 1 base from J, the gap between germline ends came to 13 bases. The germline CDR1 and CDR2 sequences are GEAIGNYY and EKD. This CDR3 comprises 15 residues. DNA of the CDR3: TGTGCCTGTGACAAGCTGGGGCCGGGCACCGATAAACTCATCTTT. It yields the protein CACDKLGPGTDKLIF.

This clone occurred a few times. The rearrangement joins TRDV2 to TRDJ1; 7 nucleotides match TRDD3. The V segment lost 0 bases and the J segment 0 bases; nucleotides outside the gene matches: 21. This CDR3 has 21 amino acids. The germline V gene has CDR1 GEAIGNYY and CDR2 EKD. CDR3 DNA: TGTGCCTGTGACACCGGATTCTTCCATACGTTGCTGGGGGTAAACACCGATAAACTCATCTTT. Protein product: CACDTGFFHTLLGVNTDKLIF.

The gene calls are TRDV2 and TRDJ3, with TRDD3 matching 11 bases. The CDR3 is made up of 18 amino acids. Germline CDR1 GEAIGNYY, CDR2 EKD. V was clipped by 1 base and J by 1 base; unmatched bases: 2. CDR3 in amino acids: CACDTVGDTSWDTRQMFF. CDR3 sequence (DNA): TGTGCCTGTGACACAGTGGGGGATACGTCCTGGGACACCCGACAGATGTTTTTC.

This clone appeared a few times. The rearrangement links TRDV2 to TRDJ1; 11 bases align to TRDD3. Germline V lookup: CDR1 GEAIGNYY, CDR2 EKD. CDR3 size: 17 residues. V was clipped by 1 base and J by 2 bases; unmatched bases: 8. CDR3 residues: CACDTLLGDKGTDKLIF. CDR3 coding DNA: TGTGCCTGTGACACATTACTGGGGGATAAAGGAACCGATAAACTCATCTTT.